One TCR beta chain is described in this entry. These data are taken from a study of blood T cell repertoires in COVID-19. In the study's own analysis: How many nucleated cells were present was estimated from reference gene primer amplification. The data were produced by immunoSEQ multiplex PCR, yet TCRdb's version contains in-frame clones alone and is incomplete. The V and J calls and clone size are taken from that table; D and trimming were inferred from the DNA. The sample yields 280,000 or so clones, approximately 84% seen once. The clonotype originates from a young woman who had recovered from COVID-19. The material sequenced was peripheral blood.

The CDR3 region has the DNA TGTGCCAGCAGCTTAGGGACTCGGGGGTACACTGAAGCTTTCTTT. Translation: CASSLGTRGYTEAFF. This chain uses TRBV7-2 with TRBJ1-1; weak D call: TRBD1 (5 bases). V was pared by 1 base and J by 3 bases, with 12 bases between. Per germline, CDR1 SGHTA and CDR2 FQGNSA. The CDR3 consists of 15 residues.